This T cell receptor beta chain is drawn from a study of CD8 T cells in ankylosing spondylitis. Study conclusions and caveats: Past research had described some motif variants in reactive arthritis synovial fluid and blood. Eight or nine highly homologous variants made up a TCR beta motif that seemed to typify ankylosing spondylitis blood.

TCRdb called the 5' RACE reads again in MiXCR, with one record for every CDR3 protein. The sample shows under 170,000 distinct CDR3 sequences, around 42% of them seen only once. The CDR3 is 14 residues long. Trimming cost V 2 bases and J 7 bases, with 12 bases left between them. There are a few counts of this clonotype. What it binds is not known. This clonotype was sampled from a male donor with ankylosing spondylitis. Input material: synovial fluid, either unsorted or a sorted T cell fraction (not recorded which). The gene calls are TRBV12-3 or TRBV12-4 and TRBJ1-5, with unresolved D. CDR3 region: CASSLPGPFQPQHF. In DNA form, the CDR3 reads TGTGCCAGCAGTTTACCCGGCCCTTTCCAGCCCCAGCATTTT.